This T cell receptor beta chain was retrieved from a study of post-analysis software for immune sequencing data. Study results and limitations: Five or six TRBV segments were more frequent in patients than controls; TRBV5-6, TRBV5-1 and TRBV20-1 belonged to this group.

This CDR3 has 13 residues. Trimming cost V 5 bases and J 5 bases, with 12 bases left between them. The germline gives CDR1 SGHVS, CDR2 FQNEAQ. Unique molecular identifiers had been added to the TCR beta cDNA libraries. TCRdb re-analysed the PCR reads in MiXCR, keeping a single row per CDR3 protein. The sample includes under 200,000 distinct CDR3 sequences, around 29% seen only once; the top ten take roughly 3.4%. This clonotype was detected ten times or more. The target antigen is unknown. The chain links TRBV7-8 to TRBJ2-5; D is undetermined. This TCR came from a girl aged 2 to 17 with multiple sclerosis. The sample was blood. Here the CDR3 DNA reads TGTGCCAGCAGCCCGGGTAGCAGGGAGACCCAGTACTTC. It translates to CASSPGSRETQYF.